These 21 T cell receptor beta chains originate from one sample sequenced in a study of T cells after yellow fever vaccination. MiXCR, run by TCRdb on the 5' RACE reads, gives a single entry per CDR3 protein. The profile shows some 340,000 distinct CDR3 sequences, approximately 11% of them singletons. Sequencing used CD4+ T cells sorted from PBMCs, obtained 45 days after the yellow fever booster vaccination. These receptors were obtained from a man between 18 and 35 years old who received the YFV17D yellow fever vaccine.

V usage is TRBV11-2 and J usage is TRBJ2-2; no reliable D call. The CDR3 is 15 amino acids. Trimming pared 2 bases from V and 1 base from J, leaving 8 bases between. Germline V gene sequence: CDR1 SGHAT, CDR2 FQNNGV. The CDR3 loop is CASSLFTENTGELFF. Written as DNA, the CDR3 is TGTGCCAGCAGCTTATTCACCGAGAACACCGGGGAGCTGTTTTTT.

This clonotype showed up just a few times. The chain links TRBV20-1 to TRBJ2-3; no reliable D call. Germline CDR1 and CDR2: DFQATT and SNEGSKA (reference sequence). V lost 3 bases and J lost 1, with 5 bases in between. The CDR3 is 12 residues long. CDR3 nucleotides: TGCAGTGCTAGGGACCGCACAGATACGCAGTATTTT. Protein sequence: CSARDRTDTQYF.

V and J are TRBV4-3 and TRBJ1-5; tentatively, D is TRBD1 (5 bases). The V gene's germline CDR1 is LGHNA and CDR2 YSLEER. Trimming cost V 1 base and J 3 bases, with 10 bases left between them. The CDR3 length is 15 residues. In DNA form, the CDR3 reads TGCGCCAGCAGCCAAGGCCACAGGAACAATCAGCCCCAGCATTTT. Translated, it gives CASSQGHRNNQPQHF.

The genes are TRBV20-1 and TRBJ1-1; 9 nucleotides agree with TRBD1. The germline gives CDR1 DFQATT, CDR2 SNEGSKA (reference sequence). With 5 bases clipped from V and 3 bases from J, the junction kept 1 base outside the gene matches. The CDR3 is 12 amino acids. The CDR3: CSADRGDTEAFF. CDR3 in DNA: TGCAGTGCTGACAGGGGGGACACTGAAGCTTTCTTT.

In its sample, this clonotype was seen a few times. The chain uses TRBV7-9 and TRBJ2-7; weak D call: TRBD2 (7 bases). The V gene lost 4 bases and the J gene lost 6 bases, with 13 bases spanning the gap. CDR1 and CDR2 (germline): SEHNR, FQNEAQ (reference sequence). The CDR3 covers 13 residues. CDR3 DNA: TGTGCCAGCAGCTCCGAGGGAGGGGGCGAGCAGTACGTC. Its protein product is CASSSEGGGEQYV.

This clonotype was counted a few times. V is TRBV5-4 and J is TRBJ2-3; 7 bases fit TRBD1. CDR1 is SGHNT, CDR2 YYREEE, per germline (reference sequence). This CDR3 is 14 amino acids long. The junction had 7 bases not matched to a gene; V was cut back by 4 bases and J by 5 bases. CDR3 sequence: CASSPRQGLDTQYF. CDR3 nucleotides: TGTGCCAGCAGCCCTCGACAGGGATTAGATACGCAGTATTTT.

This clonotype was detected ten times or more. This rearrangement joins TRBV15 to TRBJ1-5, with D maybe TRBD1 (6 bases). V shed 0 bases and J shed 5 bases, with 11 bases lying between them. CDR1 and CDR2 from the germline V gene are LNHNV and YYDKDF (reference sequence). CDR3 size: 15 residues. The CDR3: CATSRDSGGHQPQHF. The DNA for the CDR3 is TGTGCCACCAGCAGAGATAGCGGGGGGCATCAGCCCCAGCATTTT.

The chain links TRBV7-2 to TRBJ2-3; TRBD2 matches at 12 bases. The CDR3 covers 16 residues. The germline V gene has CDR1 SGHTA and CDR2 FQGNSA. V lost 6 bases and J lost 4; bases outside the gene matches: 8. CDR3 DNA: TGTGCCAGCAGACTCCTAGCGGGGGGGCTTGCAGATACGCAGTATTTT. It codes for CASRLLAGGLADTQYF. The full variable domain, in which reference TRBV7-2 and TRBJ2-3 provide the parts outside the CDR3, is GAGVSQSPSNKVTEKGKDVELRCDPISGHTALYWYRQSLGQGLEFLIYFQGNSAPDKSGLPSDRFSAERTGGSVSTLTIQRTQQEDSAVYLCASRLLAGGLADTQYFGPGTRLTVL.

This chain joins TRBV2 and TRBJ2-1; D perhaps matches TRBD2 (5 bases). This CDR3 is 13 amino acids long. V was trimmed by 4 bases and J by 8 bases, leaving 12 bases between them. Germline CDR1 reads SNHLY; CDR2 reads FYNNEI. CDR3 sequence: CASSGAGADEQFF. In nucleotides, the CDR3 is TGTGCCAGCAGTGGGGCGGGTGCGGATGAGCAGTTCTTC.

This clonotype has just a few counts. The chain employs TRBV24-1 and TRBJ1-5; maybe TRBD1 (6 bases). V lost 3 bases to trimming and J lost 4 bases, with 15 bases between them. Per germline, CDR1 KGHDR and CDR2 SFDVKD. This CDR3 is built from 16 residues. As DNA, the CDR3 is TGTGCCACCAGTGATGCACAGGGTAGGGGAAATCAGCCCCAGCATTTT. Its translation: CATSDAQGRGNQPQHF.

In nucleotides, the CDR3 is TGTGCCAGCAGCGCACTCGGGTTGCTTGGGAGGTCCTACGAGCAGTACGTC. Protein product: CASSALGLLGRSYEQYV. The V call is TRBV11-2, the J call TRBJ2-7; a weak D match, TRBD2 (6 bases). Germline V gene data show CDR1 as SGHAT and CDR2 as FQNNGV. The CDR3 spans 17 residues. Trimming removed 5 bases from V and 1 base from J, with 21 bases in between.

The J gene is TRBJ2-5, the V gene TRBV2; the match to TRBD1 covers 7 bases. CDR1 is SNHLY and CDR2 is FYNNEI in the germline V gene. Trimming cost V 8 bases and J 2 bases; bases outside gene matches: 8. The length of the CDR3 is 14 residues. This CDR3 reads CASFRPGQQETQYF. The CDR3 DNA sequence: TGTGCCAGCTTCCGACCGGGACAGCAAGAGACCCAGTACTTC.

The sample holds a few counts of this clonotype. CDR3 in amino acids: CASLGHPGTEAFF. CDR3 coding DNA: TGTGCCAGCCTGGGACACCCGGGAACTGAAGCTTTCTTT. This chain joins TRBV7-2 and TRBJ1-1; the D gene is possibly TRBD1 (6 bases). Trimming left V 8 bases short and J 5 bases short, with 15 bases between. CDR1 and CDR2 (germline): SGHTA, FQGNSA. The CDR3 is 13 residues long.

The chain carries TRBV15 and TRBJ1-4; no firm D call. The V gene's germline CDR1 is LNHNV and CDR2 YYDKDF (reference sequence). Trimming shortened V by 1 base and J by 6 bases, and 6 bases separated the two germline ends. The CDR3 is made up of 13 amino acids. CDR3 sequence reads: CATSRGGDEKLFF. In nucleotides, the CDR3 is TGTGCCACCAGCAGAGGTGGCGATGAAAAACTGTTTTTT.

J is TRBJ1-3 and V is TRBV5-1; D is undetermined. The CDR3 sequence is 16 residues long. The V end lost 1 base, the J end lost 0 bases, and 11 bases lay between the germline ends. Germline lookup yields CDR1 SGHRS and CDR2 YFSETQ. Here the CDR3 DNA reads TGCGCCAGCAGCTTGTCCCCGTCAGTCTCTGGAAACACCATATATTTT. This gives the protein CASSLSPSVSGNTIYF.

This clonotype was recorded at least ten times. The chain employs TRBV9 and TRBJ2-1; possible D gene TRBD2, 6 bases. The ends were cut back, 4 bases at V and 6 bases at J, with 20 bases in the middle. Per germline, CDR1 SGDLS and CDR2 YYNGEE. The CDR3 is made up of 16 amino acids. The CDR3 DNA reads as TGTGCCAGCAGCCCAGCCGGGGCGGGGTCTGTCAATGAGCAGTTCTTC. This encodes CASSPAGAGSVNEQFF.

The chain couples TRBV29-1 to TRBJ2-3, with D possibly being TRBD1 (5 bases). CDR1 and CDR2 from the germline V gene are SQVTM and ANQGSEA. The V and J ends lost 8 bases and 2 bases respectively, with 14 bases between them. The CDR3 covers 13 residues. CDR3 in DNA: TGCAGCTCAGGGTGGGGCAACACAGATACGCAGTATTTT. This encodes CSSGWGNTDTQYF.

This clonotype has more than one count but fewer than ten. In DNA form, the CDR3 reads TGTGCCAGTAGTATGCGACCAGACAGCGTCACAGATACGCAGTATTTT. It is translated as CASSMRPDSVTDTQYF. The chain joins TRBV19 to TRBJ2-3; TRBD1 might be the D (5 bases). The V gene lost 3 bases and the J gene lost 2 bases, with 15 bases spanning the gap. The length of the CDR3 is 16 residues. Germline V lookup: CDR1 LNHDA, CDR2 SQIVND (reference sequence).

This clonotype was seen more than once but under ten times. The V and J genes are TRBV7-8 and TRBJ1-5; the match to TRBD1 covers 7 bases. J gave up 6 bases and V 4 bases, and 6 bases lay outside the gene matches. Germline CDR1 reads SGHVS; CDR2 reads FQNEAQ. The CDR3 loop spans 14 amino acids. The CDR3 DNA sequence: TGTGCCAGCAGCTCAGGGGGGATGTTTCAGCCCCAGCATTTT. It encodes CASSSGGMFQPQHF.

The chain uses TRBV4-2 and TRBJ1-4, with D maybe TRBD1 (6 bases). CDR3 length equals 15 residues. Germline values: CDR1 LGHNA, CDR2 YNFKEQ. V was shortened by 4 bases and J by 8 bases, with 17 bases between the two germline ends. The CDR3 reads CASSRTGTSMEKLFF. DNA of the CDR3: TGTGCCAGCAGCCGAACCGGGACATCAATGGAAAAACTGTTTTTT.

The chain is built from TRBV5-5 and TRBJ1-4, with D tentatively TRBD1 (5 bases). CDR3 size: 14 residues. V was cut by 6 bases and J by 1 base, with 10 bases left in between. Germline CDR1 reads SGHKS; CDR2 reads YYEKEE (reference sequence). The DNA of the CDR3 is TGTGCCAGCACATTAAGGGGAACTAATGAAAAACTGTTTTTT. This translates into CASTLRGTNEKLFF.